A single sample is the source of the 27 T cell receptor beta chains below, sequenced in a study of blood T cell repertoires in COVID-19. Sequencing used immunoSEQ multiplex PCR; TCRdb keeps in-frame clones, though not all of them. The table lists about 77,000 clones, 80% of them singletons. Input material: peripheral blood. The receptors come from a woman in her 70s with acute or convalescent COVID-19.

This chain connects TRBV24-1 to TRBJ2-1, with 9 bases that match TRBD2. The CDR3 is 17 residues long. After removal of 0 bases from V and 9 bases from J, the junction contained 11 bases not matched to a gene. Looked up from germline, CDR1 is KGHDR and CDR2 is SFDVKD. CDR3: CATSDLSSAGGTGEQFF. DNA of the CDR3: TGTGCCACCAGTGATTTGTCCTCCGCGGGGGGGACTGGTGAGCAGTTCTTC.

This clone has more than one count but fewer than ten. The CDR3, as DNA: TGTGCCAGCAGCTTAGGGCCACGACAGGGAAGGCAGCCCCAGCATTTT. It encodes CASSLGPRQGRQPQHF. The chain combines TRBV7-6 with TRBJ1-5; TRBD1 matches 7 bases. The germline CDR1 and CDR2 sequences are SGHVS and FNYEAQ. The CDR3 is 16 residues long. The V and J ends lost 1 base and 7 bases, in that order; junction bases with no gene match: 10.

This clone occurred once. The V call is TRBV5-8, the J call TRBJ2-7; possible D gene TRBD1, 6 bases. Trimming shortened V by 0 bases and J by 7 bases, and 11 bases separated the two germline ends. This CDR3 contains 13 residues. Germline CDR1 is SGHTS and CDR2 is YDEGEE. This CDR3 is CASSLEQGLEQYF. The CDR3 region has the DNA TGTGCCAGCAGCTTGGAACAGGGTTTGGAGCAGTACTTC.

The CDR3 sequence is CASRTGSYEQYF. The CDR3 DNA reads TGTGCCAGCAGGACAGGATCGTACGAGCAGTACTTC. The chain uses TRBV12-3 or TRBV12-4 and TRBJ2-7; the D gene is possibly TRBD1 (6 bases). Trimming pared 6 bases from V and 4 bases from J, leaving 10 bases between. CDR3 length: 12 amino acids.

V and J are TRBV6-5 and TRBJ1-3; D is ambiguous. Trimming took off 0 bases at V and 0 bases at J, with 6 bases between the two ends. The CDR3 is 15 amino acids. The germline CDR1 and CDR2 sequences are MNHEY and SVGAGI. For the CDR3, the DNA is TGTGCCAGCAGTTACTCGACTAGCTCTGGAAACACCATATATTTT. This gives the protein CASSYSTSSGNTIYF.

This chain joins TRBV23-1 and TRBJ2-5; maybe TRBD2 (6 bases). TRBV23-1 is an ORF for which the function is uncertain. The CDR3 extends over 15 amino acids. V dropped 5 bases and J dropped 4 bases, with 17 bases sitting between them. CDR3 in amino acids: CASSDVRRGRETQYF. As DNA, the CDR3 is TGCGCCAGCAGTGACGTGCGGCGGGGACGAGAGACCCAGTACTTC.

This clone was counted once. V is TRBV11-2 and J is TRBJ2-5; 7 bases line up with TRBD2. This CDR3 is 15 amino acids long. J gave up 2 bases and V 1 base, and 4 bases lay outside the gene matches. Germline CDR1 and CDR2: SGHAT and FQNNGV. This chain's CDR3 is CASSLGWGGQETQYF. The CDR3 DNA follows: TGTGCCAGCAGCTTAGGTTGGGGGGGGCAAGAGACCCAGTACTTC.

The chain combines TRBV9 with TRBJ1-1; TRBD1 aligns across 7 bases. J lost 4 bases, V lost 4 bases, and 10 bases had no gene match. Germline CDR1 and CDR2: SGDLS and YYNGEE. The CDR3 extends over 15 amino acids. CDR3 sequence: CASSSGQAVGTEAFF. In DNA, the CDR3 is TGTGCCAGCAGCTCCGGACAGGCCGTGGGCACTGAAGCTTTCTTT.

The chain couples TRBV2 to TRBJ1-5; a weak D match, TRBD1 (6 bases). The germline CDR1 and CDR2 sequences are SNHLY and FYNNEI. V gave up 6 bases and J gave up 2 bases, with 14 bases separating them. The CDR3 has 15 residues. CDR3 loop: CASSRQSGGNQPQHF. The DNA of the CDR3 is TGTGCCAGCAGCCGACAGTCAGGGGGCAATCAGCCCCAGCATTTT.

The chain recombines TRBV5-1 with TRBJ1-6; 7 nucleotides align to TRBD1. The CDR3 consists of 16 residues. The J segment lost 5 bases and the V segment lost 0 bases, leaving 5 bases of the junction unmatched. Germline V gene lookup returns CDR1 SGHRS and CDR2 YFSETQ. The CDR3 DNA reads TGCGCCAGCAGCTTGGCGGGGACAGAGGATAATTCACCCCTCCACTTT. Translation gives CASSLAGTEDNSPLHF.

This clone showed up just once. The CDR3 DNA is TGTGCCAGCAGCGTAGCTTTGGGGGCGGCCGAAGAGGCTTTCTTT. Its protein is CASSVALGAAEEAFF. The V and J genes are TRBV9 and TRBJ1-1; D is possibly TRBD1 (6 bases). Germline V gene sequence: CDR1 SGDLS, CDR2 YYNGEE. The CDR3 runs to 15 residues. V was pared by 0 bases and J by 11 bases, with 20 bases between.

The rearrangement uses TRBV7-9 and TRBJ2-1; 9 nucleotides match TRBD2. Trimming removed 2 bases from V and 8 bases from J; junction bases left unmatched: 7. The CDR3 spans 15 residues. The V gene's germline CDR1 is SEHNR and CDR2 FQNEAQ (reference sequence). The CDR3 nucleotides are TGTGCCAGCAGCTTACTCACGGCGGGGGGGTATGAGCAGTTCTTC. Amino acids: CASSLLTAGGYEQFF. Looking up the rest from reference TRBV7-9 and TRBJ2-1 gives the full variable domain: DTGVSQNPRHKITKRGQNVTFRCDPISEHNRLYWYRQTLGQGPEFLTYFQNEAQLEKSRLLSDRFSAERPKGSFSTLEIQRTEQGDSAMYLCASSLLTAGGYEQFFGPGTRLTVL.

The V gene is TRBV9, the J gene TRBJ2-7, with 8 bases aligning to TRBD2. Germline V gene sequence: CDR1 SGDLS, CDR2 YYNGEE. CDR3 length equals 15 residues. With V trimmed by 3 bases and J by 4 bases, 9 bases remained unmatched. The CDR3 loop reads CASSGGGRGDYEQYF. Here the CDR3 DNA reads TGTGCCAGCAGCGGCGGTGGGCGGGGGGATTACGAGCAGTACTTC.

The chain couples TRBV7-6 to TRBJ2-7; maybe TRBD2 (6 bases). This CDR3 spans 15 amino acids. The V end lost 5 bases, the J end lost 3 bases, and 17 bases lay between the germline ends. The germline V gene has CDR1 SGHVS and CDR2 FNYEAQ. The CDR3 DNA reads TGTGCCAGCAGCCCTGAGGAGGGCGGAGGCTACGAGCAGTACTTC. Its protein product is CASSPEEGGGYEQYF.

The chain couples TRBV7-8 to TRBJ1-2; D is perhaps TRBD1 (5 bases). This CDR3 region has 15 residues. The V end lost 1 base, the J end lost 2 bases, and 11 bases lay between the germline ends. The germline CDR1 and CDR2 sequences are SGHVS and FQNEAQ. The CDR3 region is CASSLVRTLNYGYTF. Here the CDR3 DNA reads TGTGCCAGCAGCTTAGTTCGGACACTCAACTATGGCTACACCTTC.

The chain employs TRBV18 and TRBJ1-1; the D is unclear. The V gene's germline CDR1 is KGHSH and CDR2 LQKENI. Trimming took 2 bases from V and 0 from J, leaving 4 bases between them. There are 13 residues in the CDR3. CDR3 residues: CASSPVMNTEAFF. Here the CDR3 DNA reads TGTGCCAGCTCACCAGTAATGAACACTGAAGCTTTCTTT.

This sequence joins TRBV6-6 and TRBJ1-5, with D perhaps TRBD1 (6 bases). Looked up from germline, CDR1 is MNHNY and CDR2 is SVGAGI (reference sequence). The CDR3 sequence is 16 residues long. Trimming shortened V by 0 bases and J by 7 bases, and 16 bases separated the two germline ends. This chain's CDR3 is CASSYSSRGVGQPQHF. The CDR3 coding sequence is TGTGCCAGCAGTTACTCAAGCAGGGGCGTCGGACAGCCCCAGCATTTT.

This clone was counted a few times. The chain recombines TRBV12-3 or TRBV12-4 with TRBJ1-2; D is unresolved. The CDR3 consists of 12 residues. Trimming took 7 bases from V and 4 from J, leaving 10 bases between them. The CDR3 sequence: CASKKGGYGYTF. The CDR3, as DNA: TGTGCCAGCAAAAAGGGAGGCTATGGCTACACCTTC.

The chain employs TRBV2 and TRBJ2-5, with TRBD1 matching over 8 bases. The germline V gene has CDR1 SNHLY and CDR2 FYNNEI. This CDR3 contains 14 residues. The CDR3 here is CVCLRDRPKETQYF. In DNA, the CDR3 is TGTGTGTGTCTCCGGGACAGGCCGAAAGAGACCCAGTACTTC.

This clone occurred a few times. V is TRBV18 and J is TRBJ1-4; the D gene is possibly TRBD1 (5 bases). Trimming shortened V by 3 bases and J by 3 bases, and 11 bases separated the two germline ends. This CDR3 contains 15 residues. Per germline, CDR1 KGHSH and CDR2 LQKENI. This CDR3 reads CASSPGEGANEKLFF. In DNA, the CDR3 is TGTGCCAGCTCACCGGGTGAAGGGGCTAATGAAAAACTGTTTTTT.

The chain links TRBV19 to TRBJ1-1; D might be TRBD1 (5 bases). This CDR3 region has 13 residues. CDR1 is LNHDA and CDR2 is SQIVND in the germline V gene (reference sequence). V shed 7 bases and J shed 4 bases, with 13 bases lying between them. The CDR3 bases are TGTGCCAGTACCAAGACAGCCCGCACTGAAGCTTTCTTT. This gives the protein CASTKTARTEAFF. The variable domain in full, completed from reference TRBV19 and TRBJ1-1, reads DGGITQSPKYLFRKEGQNVTLSCEQNLNHDAMYWYRQDPGQGLRLIYYSQIVNDFQKGDIAEGYSVSREKKESFPLTVTSAQKNPTAFYLCASTKTARTEAFFGQGTRLTVV.

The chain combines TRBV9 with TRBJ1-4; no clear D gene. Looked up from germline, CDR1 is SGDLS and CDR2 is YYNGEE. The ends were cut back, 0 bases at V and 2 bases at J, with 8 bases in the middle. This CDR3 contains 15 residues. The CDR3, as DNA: TGTGCCAGCAGCGTAGGCCTACAGACTAATGAAAAACTGTTTTTT. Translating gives CASSVGLQTNEKLFF. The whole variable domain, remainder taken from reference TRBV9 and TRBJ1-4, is DSGVTQTPKHLITATGQRVTLRCSPRSGDLSVYWYQQSLDQGLQFLIQYYNGEERAKGNILERFSAQQFPDLHSELNLSSLELGDSALYFCASSVGLQTNEKLFFGSGTQLSVL.

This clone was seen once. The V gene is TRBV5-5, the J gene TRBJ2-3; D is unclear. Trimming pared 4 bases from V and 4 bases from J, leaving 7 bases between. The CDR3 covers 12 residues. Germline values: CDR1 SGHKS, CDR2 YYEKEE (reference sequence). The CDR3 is CASSLPPDTQYF. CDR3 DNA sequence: TGTGCCAGCAGCCTACCTCCAGATACGCAGTATTTT.

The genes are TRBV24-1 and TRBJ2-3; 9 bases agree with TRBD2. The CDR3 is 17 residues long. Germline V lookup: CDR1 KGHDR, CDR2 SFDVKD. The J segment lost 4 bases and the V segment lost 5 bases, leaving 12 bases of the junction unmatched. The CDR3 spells CATSAPRGAGGADTQYF. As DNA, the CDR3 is TGTGCCACCAGTGCCCCCCGAGGGGCGGGGGGGGCAGATACGCAGTATTTT.

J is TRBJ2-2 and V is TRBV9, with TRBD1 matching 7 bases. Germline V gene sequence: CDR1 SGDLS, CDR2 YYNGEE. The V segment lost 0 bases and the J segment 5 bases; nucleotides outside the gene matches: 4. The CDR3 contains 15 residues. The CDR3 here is CASSVATGDTGELFF. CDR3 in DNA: TGTGCCAGCAGCGTAGCCACAGGGGATACCGGGGAGCTGTTTTTT.

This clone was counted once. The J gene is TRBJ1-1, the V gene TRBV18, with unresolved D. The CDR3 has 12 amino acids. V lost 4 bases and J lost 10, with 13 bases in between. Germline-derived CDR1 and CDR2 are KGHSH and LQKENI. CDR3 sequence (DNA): TGTGCCAGCTCACTAAGCGGGCCAGGAGCTTTCTTT. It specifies CASSLSGPGAFF.

The CDR3 bases are TGTGCCAGCAGCTTGGCCGTCGACAGTTATAGCAATCAGCCCCAGCATTTT. Translation: CASSLAVDSYSNQPQHF. The chain recombines TRBV5-6 with TRBJ1-5; weak D call: TRBD1 (5 bases). The CDR3 covers 17 residues. Trimming shortened V by 0 bases and J by 0 bases, and 13 bases separated the two germline ends. Per germline, CDR1 SGHDT and CDR2 YYEEEE.